The T cell receptor (beta chain) described here comes from a study of CD8 T cells in Susac syndrome. The CDR3 covers 12 residues. The germline V gene encodes CDR1 LNHDA and CDR2 SQIVND (reference sequence). V was clipped by 3 bases and J by 2 bases, with 4 bases between them. In contrast to the negatively isolated CD8+ and CD4+ T cells, TEMRA cells were FACS-enriched. Reverse transcription used about 0.45 to 1 ug RNA and random hexamers. TCRdb recomputed calls from the immunoSEQ multiplex PCR reads with MiXCR, one row per CDR3 protein. The sample consists of 100,000 to 150,000 distinct CDR3 sequences, 90% to 95% of them appearing once. As to this clonotype: Its target is unknown.

The study's findings and limits: The study conceded that relatively few individuals underwent its TCR sequencing and HLA analysis.

The chain is built from TRBV19 and TRBJ1-1; unclear D gene. The sample consisted of CD4+ T cells from PBMCs. The receptor was derived from a human donor with multiple sclerosis. CDR3 coding DNA: TGTGCCAGTAGTATGATAAACACTGAAGCTTTCTTT. Encoded protein: CASSMINTEAFF. Full variable domain (rest looked up from reference TRBV19 and TRBJ1-1): DGGITQSPKYLFRKEGQNVTLSCEQNLNHDAMYWYRQDPGQGLRLIYYSQIVNDFQKGDIAEGYSVSREKKESFPLTVTSAQKNPTAFYLCASSMINTEAFFGQGTRLTVV.